Sequencing of this TCR beta chain was carried out in a study of regulatory T cells in long-lasting Graves disease. Overall study results and limits: Persistent disease showed a preference for TRBV28, TRBJ1-2 and TRBJ2-5.

The time point is: persistent/refractory GD, antithyroid drugs over 5 years with positive TRAb. With RNA extracted from PBMCs as input, the TCR library was made. Both iRepertoire HTBI primers and Arm-PCR of CDR3 regions were used to build the TCR beta libraries. One entry per CDR3 protein, called by TCRdb with MiXCR from the multiplex PCR reads. The table lists around 450,000 distinct CDR3 sequences, 20% to 25% of them singletons, with over 6% in the top ten. CDR1 and CDR2 from the germline V gene are SGDLS and YYNGEE. The CDR3 loop spans 17 amino acids. Trimming took off 4 bases at V and 0 bases at J, with 17 bases between the two ends. Notes on this clonotype: Its antigen is as yet unknown.

This TCR derives from a female donor with Graves disease. The V and J genes are TRBV9 and TRBJ2-4; D not resolved. Sequenced here: peripheral blood mononuclear cells (PBMCs), sampled when the disease was refractory, from a patient treated with antithyroid drugs. In nucleotides, the CDR3 is TGTGCCAGCAGCCCTCGGACGGGCCCTTCAGCCAAAAACATTCAGTACTTC. Protein: CASSPRTGPSAKNIQYF. Using reference TRBV9 and TRBJ2-4 for the parts outside the CDR3, the full variable domain is DSGVTQTPKHLITATGQRVTLRCSPRSGDLSVYWYQQSLDQGLQFLIQYYNGEERAKGNILERFSAQQFPDLHSELNLSSLELGDSALYFCASSPRTGPSAKNIQYFGAGTRLSVL.